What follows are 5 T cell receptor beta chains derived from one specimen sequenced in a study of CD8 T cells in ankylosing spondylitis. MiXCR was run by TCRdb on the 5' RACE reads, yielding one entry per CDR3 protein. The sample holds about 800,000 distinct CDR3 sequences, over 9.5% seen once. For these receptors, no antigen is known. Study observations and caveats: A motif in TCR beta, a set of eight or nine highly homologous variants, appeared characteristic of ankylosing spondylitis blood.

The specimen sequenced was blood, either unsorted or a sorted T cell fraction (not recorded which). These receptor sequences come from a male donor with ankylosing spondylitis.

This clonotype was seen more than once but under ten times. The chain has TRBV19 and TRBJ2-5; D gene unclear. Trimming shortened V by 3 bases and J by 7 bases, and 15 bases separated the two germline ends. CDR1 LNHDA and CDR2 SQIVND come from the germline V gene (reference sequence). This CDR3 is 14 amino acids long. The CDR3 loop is CASSIYGNARTQYF. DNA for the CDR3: TGTGCCAGTAGTATCTATGGTAACGCAAGGACCCAGTACTTC.

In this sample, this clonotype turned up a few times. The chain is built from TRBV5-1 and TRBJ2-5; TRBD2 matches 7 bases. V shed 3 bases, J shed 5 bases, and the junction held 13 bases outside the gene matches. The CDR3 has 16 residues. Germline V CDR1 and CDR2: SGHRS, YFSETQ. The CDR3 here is CASSSWGGNSAETQYF. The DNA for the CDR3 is TGCGCCAGCAGCTCCTGGGGGGGAAATAGCGCGGAGACCCAGTACTTC.

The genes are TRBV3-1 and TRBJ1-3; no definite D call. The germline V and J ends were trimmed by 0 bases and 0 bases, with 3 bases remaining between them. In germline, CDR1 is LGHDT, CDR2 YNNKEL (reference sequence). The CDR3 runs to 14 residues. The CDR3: CASSQDTSGNTIYF. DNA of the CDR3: TGTGCCAGCAGCCAAGATACCTCTGGAAACACCATATATTTT.

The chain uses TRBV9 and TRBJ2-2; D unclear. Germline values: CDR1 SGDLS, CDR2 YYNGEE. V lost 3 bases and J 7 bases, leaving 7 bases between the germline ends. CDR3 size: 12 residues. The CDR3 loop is CASSGTLGELFF. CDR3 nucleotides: TGTGCCAGCAGCGGAACTCTCGGGGAGCTGTTTTTT.

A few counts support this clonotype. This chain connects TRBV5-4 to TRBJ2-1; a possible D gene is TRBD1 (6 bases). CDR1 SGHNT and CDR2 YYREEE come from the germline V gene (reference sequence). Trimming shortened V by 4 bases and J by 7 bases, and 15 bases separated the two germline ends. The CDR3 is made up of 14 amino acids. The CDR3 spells CASSQLQGNNEQFF. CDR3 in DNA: TGTGCCAGCAGCCAACTCCAGGGGAATAATGAGCAGTTCTTC.